Listed below are T cell receptor beta chains from one sample, sequenced in a study of cytomegalovirus exposure and HLA in healthy donors. Assay used: immunoSEQ multiplex PCR; TCRdb lists only in-frame clones, some missing. The sample includes 73,000 or so clones, under 85% of them seen just once. Sequencing was carried out using PBMCs. Every receptor here comes from a woman between 35 and 50 years old in good health and CMV-seropositive. The CDR3 runs from the conserved cysteine through the conserved F or W. A D gene is named only where the DNA matches it firmly. Rows may omit the clone size; those that give it use once, few, many or a size class.

d_call: TRBD1; j_call: TRBJ1-2; v_call: TRBV5-1; clone_size: NA; cdr3_nt: TGCGCCAGCAGCTTACAGCCCCGGGACAGGAAGAATGGCTACACCTTC; cdr3_aa: CASSLQPRDRKNGYTF
d_call: NA; j_call: TRBJ2-1; v_call: TRBV19; clone_size: NA; cdr3_nt: TGTGCCAGTAGTATGAACAGTTACAATGAGCAGTTCTTC; cdr3_aa: CASSMNSYNEQFF
d_call: NA; j_call: TRBJ2-3; v_call: TRBV5-1; clone_size: few; cdr3_nt: TGCGCCAGCAGCCCCCGGGGGTCCGAGATGGATACGCAGTATTTT; cdr3_aa: CASSPRGSEMDTQYF
d_call: NA; j_call: TRBJ2-1; v_call: TRBV30; clone_size: NA; cdr3_nt: TGTGCCTGGACGGTCTACAATGAGCAGTTCTTC; cdr3_aa: CAWTVYNEQFF
d_call: NA; j_call: TRBJ2-2; v_call: TRBV19; clone_size: NA; cdr3_nt: TGTGCCAGTAGTATAGGCCAGGCGAACACCGGGGAGCTGTTTTTT; cdr3_aa: CASSIGQANTGELFF
d_call: NA; j_call: TRBJ1-5; v_call: TRBV5-1; clone_size: NA; cdr3_nt: TGCGCCAGCAGCTTGGCCGGGGATGGCAATCAGCCCCAGCATTTT; cdr3_aa: CASSLAGDGNQPQHF
d_call: TRBD1; j_call: TRBJ2-3; v_call: TRBV29-1; clone_size: NA; cdr3_nt: TGCAGCTCCGGGACAGGCACAGATACGCAGTATTTT; cdr3_aa: CSSGTGTDTQYF
d_call: NA; j_call: TRBJ1-2; v_call: TRBV2; clone_size: NA; cdr3_nt: TGTGCCAGCAGTTATCAGGGGACGAGGAACTATGGCTACACCTTC; cdr3_aa: CASSYQGTRNYGYTF
d_call: TRBD2; j_call: TRBJ2-3; v_call: TRBV5-1; clone_size: NA; cdr3_nt: TGCGCCAGCAGCTTGGCGGAGACTAGCGCGCAGTATTTT; cdr3_aa: CASSLAETSAQYF
d_call: TRBD1; j_call: TRBJ1-2; v_call: TRBV5-4; clone_size: NA; cdr3_nt: TGTGCCAGCAGCTTAGACAGGGGGTATAATGGCTACACCTTC; cdr3_aa: CASSLDRGYNGYTF
d_call: NA; j_call: TRBJ2-7; v_call: TRBV7-9; clone_size: NA; cdr3_nt: TGTGCCAGCAGCCCCAGGCTGGGCTACGAGCAGTACTTC; cdr3_aa: CASSPRLGYEQYF
d_call: NA; j_call: TRBJ1-2; v_call: TRBV28; clone_size: few; cdr3_nt: TGTGCCAGCAGTTTCGCTTTAGCTAACTATGGCTACACCTTC; cdr3_aa: CASSFALANYGYTF
d_call: NA; j_call: TRBJ2-1; v_call: TRBV6-6; clone_size: NA; cdr3_nt: TGTGCCAGCAGTTACCTAGCGTACAATGAGCAGTTCTTC; cdr3_aa: CASSYLAYNEQFF
d_call: NA; j_call: TRBJ1-2; v_call: TRBV6-1; clone_size: NA; cdr3_nt: TGTGCCAGCAGTGAAGGACCAGGCCCGCTAAGCCGTTGCACCTTC; cdr3_aa: CASSEGPGPLSRCTF
d_call: NA; j_call: TRBJ2-3; v_call: TRBV6-1; clone_size: NA; cdr3_nt: TGTGCCAGCAGTGAAACCGTCCAGGGTACGCAGTATTTT; cdr3_aa: CASSETVQGTQYF
d_call: TRBD2; j_call: TRBJ2-7; v_call: TRBV5-1; clone_size: NA; cdr3_nt: TGCGCCAGCAGTTTTCTTAGCGGGAGGGCCAACGAGCAGTACTTC; cdr3_aa: CASSFLSGRANEQYF
d_call: NA; j_call: TRBJ2-7; v_call: TRBV10-3; clone_size: few; cdr3_nt: TGTGCCATCAGTGAGTTGGGCAGATTCTACGAGCAGTACTTC; cdr3_aa: CAISELGRFYEQYF
d_call: NA; j_call: TRBJ1-5; v_call: TRBV6-5; clone_size: NA; cdr3_nt: TGTGCCAGCAGTTACAGCCATAGCAATCAGCCCCAGCATTTT; cdr3_aa: CASSYSHSNQPQHF
d_call: NA; j_call: TRBJ1-1; v_call: TRBV6-5; clone_size: NA; cdr3_nt: TGTGCCAGCAGTACAGGTTACAAAGCTTTCTTT; cdr3_aa: CASSTGYKAFF
d_call: NA; j_call: TRBJ2-2; v_call: TRBV7-9; clone_size: once; cdr3_nt: TGTGCGAGCAGCTTAAGTGGCGGGAACACCGGGGAGCTGTTTTTT; cdr3_aa: CASSLSGGNTGELFF
d_call: TRBD1; j_call: TRBJ2-1; v_call: TRBV9; clone_size: few; cdr3_nt: TGTGCCAGCAGCGTAGTTCCCCGGACAGGGGGAGGAAATGAGCAGTTCTTC; cdr3_aa: CASSVVPRTGGGNEQFF
d_call: NA; j_call: TRBJ1-4; v_call: TRBV5-8; clone_size: NA; cdr3_nt: TGTGCCAGCAGCTGGGGGCGAGGGTATGGTAATGAAAAACTGTTTTTT; cdr3_aa: CASSWGRGYGNEKLFF
d_call: NA; j_call: TRBJ2-7; v_call: TRBV5-4; clone_size: NA; cdr3_nt: TGTGCCAGCAGCTTGGATCCGGGAGAGACCTACGAGCAGTACTTC; cdr3_aa: CASSLDPGETYEQYF
d_call: NA; j_call: TRBJ2-7; v_call: TRBV7-9; clone_size: once; cdr3_nt: TGTGCCAGCGGGGGCCGGACGGACGGAACCTACGAGCAGTACTTC; cdr3_aa: CASGGRTDGTYEQYF
d_call: TRBD2; j_call: TRBJ2-3; v_call: TRBV5-6; clone_size: NA; cdr3_nt: TGTGCCAGCAGCTTGGTTTTAGCGGGAGTTACAGATACGCAGTATTTT; cdr3_aa: CASSLVLAGVTDTQYF
d_call: TRBD1; j_call: TRBJ1-1; v_call: TRBV4-2; clone_size: few; cdr3_nt: TGTGCCAGCAGCCTTGCAGGGGGCTCAAACACTGAAGCTTTCTTT; cdr3_aa: CASSLAGGSNTEAFF
d_call: NA; j_call: TRBJ1-1; v_call: TRBV5-1; clone_size: NA; cdr3_nt: TGCGCCAGCAGCCAATCAGGGTCTGTGGGGACTGAAGCTTTCTTT; cdr3_aa: CASSQSGSVGTEAFF
d_call: NA; j_call: TRBJ2-3; v_call: TRBV28; clone_size: NA; cdr3_nt: TGTGCCAGCAGTTTCCAGACAGATACGCAGTATTTT; cdr3_aa: CASSFQTDTQYF
d_call: NA; j_call: TRBJ1-2; v_call: TRBV5-4; clone_size: NA; cdr3_nt: TGTGCCAGCAGCTTGGCGCGGGGGGTGGAGGGCTACACCTTC; cdr3_aa: CASSLARGVEGYTF
d_call: NA; j_call: TRBJ2-1; v_call: TRBV6-6; clone_size: NA; cdr3_nt: TGTGCCACCGGAAGCCGGGATTACAATGAGCAGTTCTTC; cdr3_aa: CATGSRDYNEQFF
d_call: NA; j_call: TRBJ2-7; v_call: TRBV4-3; clone_size: few; cdr3_nt: TGCGCCAGCAGCCAGTCCGCCGGCTCCTACGAGCAGTACTTC; cdr3_aa: CASSQSAGSYEQYF
d_call: TRBD1; j_call: TRBJ1-1; v_call: TRBV2; clone_size: NA; cdr3_nt: TGTGCCAGCACCCCTGGGGGCAGGGGGCTTGGTGAAGCTTTCTTT; cdr3_aa: CASTPGGRGLGEAFF
d_call: NA; j_call: TRBJ1-4; v_call: TRBV11-2; clone_size: once; cdr3_nt: TGTGCCAGCAGCTCACACGGAGGCCTTATGGCTAATGAAAAACTGTTTTTT; cdr3_aa: CASSSHGGLMANEKLFF
d_call: TRBD1; j_call: TRBJ2-5; v_call: TRBV27; clone_size: NA; cdr3_nt: TGTGCCAGCAGTTCCCCTCCTCGGGACAGGGGACGAGAGACCCAGTACTTC; cdr3_aa: CASSSPPRDRGRETQYF
d_call: TRBD2; j_call: TRBJ2-3; v_call: TRBV7-3; clone_size: NA; cdr3_nt: TGTGCCAGCAGCCCTTACAGGCTCCAGACTAGCGGGGGTACGGGTACGCAGTATTTT; cdr3_aa: CASSPYRLQTSGGTGTQYF
d_call: NA; j_call: TRBJ2-6; v_call: TRBV27; clone_size: NA; cdr3_nt: TGTGCCAGCAGTGCCCCGAGAGGGTCTGGGGCCAACGTCCTGACTTTC; cdr3_aa: CASSAPRGSGANVLTF
d_call: NA; j_call: TRBJ2-1; v_call: TRBV7-8; clone_size: NA; cdr3_nt: TGTGCCAGCCGGGTGGACACCTACAATGAGCAGTTCTTC; cdr3_aa: CASRVDTYNEQFF
d_call: TRBD1; j_call: TRBJ2-5; v_call: TRBV4-3; clone_size: NA; cdr3_nt: TGCGCCAGCAGCCAAGAAGGGCGGGACAGGCCTCAAGAGACCCAGTACTTC; cdr3_aa: CASSQEGRDRPQETQYF